This T cell receptor (beta chain) originates from a study of preoperative IRX-2 immunotherapy in early breast cancer. Assay used: immunoSEQ multiplex PCR; TCRdb lists only in-frame clones, some missing. The sample shows around 30,000 clones, roughly 74% of them seen only once. As to treatment: preoperative locoregional IRX-2 cytokine immunotherapy. Preoperative locoregional IRX-2 cytokine immunotherapy was tested in the phase Ib source study. This receptor was obtained from a human donor with breast cancer. Sequences were derived from lymph node tissue, sampled before IRX-2 immunotherapy.

CDR3 protein: CASSYGGPYGYTF. CDR3 DNA: TGTGCCAGCAGTTACGGGGGCCCGTATGGCTACACCTTC. The rearrangement joins TRBV6-8 to TRBJ1-2; D is perhaps TRBD1 (6 bases). Germline V gene lookup returns CDR1 MNHGY and CDR2 SAAAGT. The CDR3 is 13 amino acids. Trimming left V 2 bases short and J 5 bases short, with 9 bases between.